Reported below is one T cell receptor (beta chain). The antigen is undetermined. This CDR3 comprises 15 residues. The germline CDR1 and CDR2 sequences are SGHDN and FVKESK. V dropped 3 bases and J dropped 6; count of bases not matched to a gene: 9. This sample is drawn from a study of cytomegalovirus exposure and HLA in healthy donors. Study-level points and caveats: Common viral pathogens were later found to be apparently linked to several of the most significant clusters. A link between a missense DCLRE1C variant and TCR beta V- and J-gene trimming emerged from a later analysis. Solely CMV serostatus was available to characterize immune exposure.

The primer mix had 60 Vbeta and 13 Jbeta primers. Some clones are missing from TCRdb's copy, which holds only in-frame ones; the method was immunoSEQ multiplex PCR. This table has about 140,000 clones, about 71% appearing once. The source of this sequence is an older woman in good health and CMV-seropositive. This chain uses TRBV14 with TRBJ1-2; 8 bases fit TRBD1. Sequenced sample: PBMCs. The CDR3 DNA is TGTGCCAGCAGCCACCAAAGACAGGGGATAAATGGCTACACCTTC. This gives the protein CASSHQRQGINGYTF.